The present TCR beta chain was sequenced within a study of cytomegalovirus exposure and HLA in healthy donors. Broader study findings: Another analysis was done later, and it associated fewer than 20,000 TCR beta sequences with HLA alleles at 0.05 false discovery rate. Presence/absence analyses treated sequencing depth as roughly uniform across donors.

The V gene lost 6 bases and the J gene lost 1 base, with 12 bases spanning the gap. This CDR3 comprises 14 residues. Germline V lookup: CDR1 SEHNR, CDR2 FQNEAQ (reference sequence). Comments on this clone: Its specificity is not known.

The PCR used 60 Vbeta and 13 Jbeta primers. Repertoires were generated with immunoSEQ multiplex PCR, while TCRdb's copy carries only in-frame clones and drops some. In the table there are over 150,000 clones, 65% to 80% of which are singletons. The chain uses TRBV7-9 and TRBJ1-1; no definite D call. This TCR derives from a man between 40 and 49 years old in good health and CMV-seronegative. The sample was PBMCs. DNA of the CDR3: TGTGCCAGCAGGTTGATTAGACAGAACACTGAAGCTTTCTTT. Translating gives CASRLIRQNTEAFF.